The clone carrying this T cell receptor beta chain came up many times. The CDR3 sequence is 15 residues long. Trimming left V 1 base short and J 1 base short, with 10 bases between. Germline lookup yields CDR1 KGHSH and CDR2 LQKENI. This sample is part of a study of neurological immune-mediated disorders. TCRdb re-called the 5' RACE reads through MiXCR, storing one row per CDR3 protein. Altogether about 120,000 distinct CDR3 sequences are present, about 3.4% being singletons, with the ten largest covering about 1.2%. The unsorted libraries had their origin in 2 million PBMCs stored at -80 C. The origin of this receptor is a young woman with multiple sclerosis. The chain carries TRBV18 and TRBJ1-1; D uncertain. The sample was PBMCs. The CDR3 sequence is CASSPRVQGNTEAFF. The CDR3, as DNA: TGTGCCAGCTCACCACGGGTCCAAGGGAACACTGAAGCTTTCTTT.